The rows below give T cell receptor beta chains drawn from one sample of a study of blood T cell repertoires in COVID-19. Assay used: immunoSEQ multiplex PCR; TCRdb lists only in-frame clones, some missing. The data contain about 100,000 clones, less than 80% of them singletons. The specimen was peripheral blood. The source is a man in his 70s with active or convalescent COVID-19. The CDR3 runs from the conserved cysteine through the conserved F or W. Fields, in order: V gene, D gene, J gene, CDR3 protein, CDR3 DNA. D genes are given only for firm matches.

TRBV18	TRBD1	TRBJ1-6	CASSPAQGALNSPLHF	TGTGCCAGCTCACCAGCCCAGGGGGCCCTTAATTCACCCCTCCACTTT
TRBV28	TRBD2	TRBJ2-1	CASSSRPASGPYNEQFF	TGTGCCAGCAGTTCACGACCGGCTAGCGGGCCGTACAATGAGCAGTTCTTC
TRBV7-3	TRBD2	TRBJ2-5	CASSSSGATSRETQYF	TGTGCCAGCAGTTCTAGCGGGGCCACCTCCAGGGAGACCCAGTACTTC
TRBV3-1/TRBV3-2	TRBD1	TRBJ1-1	CASSRQGAGVAEAFF	TGTGCCAGCAGTCGACAGGGGGCCGGAGTTGCTGAAGCTTTCTTT
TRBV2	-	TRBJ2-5	CASSENPTAQETQYF	TGTGCCAGCAGTGAAAACCCAACAGCCCAAGAGACCCAGTACTTC
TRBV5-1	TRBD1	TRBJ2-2	CASSFGTDTGELFF	TGCGCCAGCAGCTTCGGGACAGACACCGGGGAGCTGTTTTTT
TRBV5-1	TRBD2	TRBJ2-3	CASSIGTTTDTQYF	TGCGCCAGCAGCATCGGGACTACCACAGATACGCAGTATTTT
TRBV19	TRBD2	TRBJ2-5	CASSSTSGRGRQETQYF	TGTGCCAGTAGTTCGACTAGCGGGAGAGGTAGGCAAGAGACCCAGTACTTC
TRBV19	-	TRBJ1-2	CASSIDSSRPNYGYTF	TGTGCCAGTAGTATAGATTCGAGCCGTCCTAACTATGGCTACACCTTC
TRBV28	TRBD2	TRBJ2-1	CASSLGLAGGHDEQFF	TGTGCCAGCAGTTTAGGGCTAGCGGGAGGGCACGATGAGCAGTTCTTC